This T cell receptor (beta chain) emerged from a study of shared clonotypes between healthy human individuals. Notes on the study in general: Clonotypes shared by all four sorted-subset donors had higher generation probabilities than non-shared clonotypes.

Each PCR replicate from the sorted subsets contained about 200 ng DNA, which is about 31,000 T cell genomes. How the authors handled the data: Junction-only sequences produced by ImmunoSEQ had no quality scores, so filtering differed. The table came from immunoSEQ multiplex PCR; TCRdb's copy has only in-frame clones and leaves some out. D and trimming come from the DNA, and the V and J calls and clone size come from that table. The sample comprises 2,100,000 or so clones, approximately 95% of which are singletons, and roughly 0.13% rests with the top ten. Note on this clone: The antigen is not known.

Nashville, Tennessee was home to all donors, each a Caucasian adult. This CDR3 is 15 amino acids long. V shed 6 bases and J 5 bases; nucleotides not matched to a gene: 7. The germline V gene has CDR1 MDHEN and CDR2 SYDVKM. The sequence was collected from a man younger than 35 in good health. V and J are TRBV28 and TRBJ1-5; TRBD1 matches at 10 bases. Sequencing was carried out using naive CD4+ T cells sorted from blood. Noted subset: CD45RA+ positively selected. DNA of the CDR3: TGTGCCAGCAGGTTAGCAGGACAGGGGGATCAGCCCCAGCATTTT. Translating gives CASRLAGQGDQPQHF.